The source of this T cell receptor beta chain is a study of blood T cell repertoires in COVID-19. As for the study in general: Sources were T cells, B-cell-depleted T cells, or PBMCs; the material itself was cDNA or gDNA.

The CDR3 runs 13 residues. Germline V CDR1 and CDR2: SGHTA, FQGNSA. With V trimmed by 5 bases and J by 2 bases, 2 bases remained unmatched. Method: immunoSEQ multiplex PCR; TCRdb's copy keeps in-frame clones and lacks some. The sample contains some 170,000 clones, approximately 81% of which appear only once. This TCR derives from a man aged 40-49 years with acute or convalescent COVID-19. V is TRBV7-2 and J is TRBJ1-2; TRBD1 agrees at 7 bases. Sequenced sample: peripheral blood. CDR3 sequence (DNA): TGTGCCAGCAGCGTAGGGGGCAACTATGGCTACACCTTC. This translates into CASSVGGNYGYTF.